Shown below are 18 T cell receptor beta chains from a single sample sequenced in a study of T-cell memory formation after mild COVID-19. One entry per CDR3 protein, called by TCRdb with MiXCR from the 5' RACE reads. The profile shows some 290,000 distinct CDR3 sequences, 15% to 20% of them singletons. The material sequenced was PBMCs or a T cell subset sorted from them (not recorded which). These receptors were obtained from a young man who had mild COVID-19 (a few samples of this study predate the infection). Cell type and time point are not known.

This chain uses TRBV6-5 with TRBJ1-6; 9 bases align to TRBD1. J gave up 10 bases and V 4 bases, and 5 bases lay outside the gene matches. The length of the CDR3 is 14 residues. Germline lookup yields CDR1 MNHEY and CDR2 SVGAGI. The CDR3 protein is CASSWTGESSPLHF. In DNA form, the CDR3 reads TGTGCCAGCAGTTGGACAGGGGAGAGCTCACCCCTCCACTTT.

A few counts support this clonotype. The chain recombines TRBV9 with TRBJ2-3; no clear D gene. V gave up 0 bases and J gave up 0 bases, with 5 bases separating them. CDR3 length equals 14 residues. Germline V gene data show CDR1 as SGDLS and CDR2 as YYNGEE. CDR3 amino acids: CASSVATSTDTQYF. Here the CDR3 DNA reads TGTGCCAGCAGCGTAGCTACCAGCACAGATACGCAGTATTTT.

This clonotype has at least ten counts. V is TRBV12-3 or TRBV12-4 and J is TRBJ1-1; 10 positions match TRBD1. The CDR3 runs 15 residues. The V gene end was trimmed by 3 bases and the J gene end by 6 bases; junction bases not matched to a gene: 7. Written as DNA, the CDR3 is TGTGCCAGCAGTTTTGGACAGGGGGGTGTGGCTGAAGCTTTCTTT. Encoded protein: CASSFGQGGVAEAFF.

This clonotype was seen only a few times. The chain links TRBV4-3 to TRBJ2-5; the D gene is possibly TRBD2 (7 bases). CDR3 size: 15 residues. Trimming stripped 4 bases from V and 2 bases from J, with 14 bases between. Germline V lookup: CDR1 LGHNA, CDR2 YSLEER. The CDR3 here is CASSPLRGGQETQYF. CDR3 nucleotide sequence: TGCGCCAGCAGCCCCCTGAGGGGGGGACAAGAGACCCAGTACTTC.

The CDR3 DNA sequence: TGTGCCAGCAGTTTAAGTCGGGGGAATCAGCCCCAGCATTTT. It specifies CASSLSRGNQPQHF. This rearrangement joins TRBV12-3 or TRBV12-4 to TRBJ1-5, with D maybe TRBD1 (5 bases). The CDR3 is 14 residues long. The V end was cut by 2 bases, the J end by 4 bases, with 9 bases between.

This clonotype appeared many times. V is TRBV12-3 or TRBV12-4 and J is TRBJ2-1; 14 bases line up with TRBD2. The CDR3 is 14 residues long. With 6 bases clipped from V and 7 bases from J, the junction kept 2 bases outside the gene matches. The CDR3 reads CASRWTSGGNEQFF. In DNA, the CDR3 is TGTGCCAGCAGATGGACTAGCGGGGGGAATGAGCAGTTCTTC.

The chain links TRBV27 to TRBJ2-7; 10 positions agree with TRBD2. The trim removed 2 bases at V and 2 bases at J, leaving 6 bases unmatched. The CDR3 spans 16 residues. In germline, CDR1 is MNHEY, CDR2 SMNVEV (reference sequence). The CDR3, as DNA: TGTGCCAGCAGTTTACTGGTAGCGGGGGGTCCCTACGAGCAGTACTTC. Translating it yields CASSLLVAGGPYEQYF.

The genes are TRBV3-1 and TRBJ2-1, with 8 bases that match TRBD2. The J segment lost 2 bases and the V segment lost 8 bases, leaving 8 bases of the junction unmatched. This CDR3 is built from 15 residues. Germline V gene lookup returns CDR1 LGHDT and CDR2 YNNKEL (reference sequence). CDR3 sequence: CASGGVSGAYNEQFF. For the CDR3, the DNA is TGTGCCAGCGGGGGCGTTAGCGGGGCCTACAATGAGCAGTTCTTC.

This clonotype appeared many times. The V gene is TRBV28, the J gene TRBJ2-1, with TRBD2 identical over 9 bases. Germline CDR1 MDHEN, CDR2 SYDVKM. The CDR3 sequence is 16 residues long. After removal of 5 bases from V and 5 bases from J, the junction contained 10 bases not matched to a gene. The CDR3 reads CASSLTGTSSNNEQFF. CDR3 nucleotides: TGTGCCAGCAGTCTCACGGGGACTAGCAGTAACAATGAGCAGTTCTTC.

V usage is TRBV12-3 or TRBV12-4 and J usage is TRBJ1-2; unclear D gene. The CDR3 consists of 14 residues. Deletions cut 3 bases from V and 2 bases from J, with 10 bases between. The CDR3 loop is CASSLRLGNYGYTF. CDR3 DNA sequence: TGTGCCAGCAGTTTGCGGTTGGGGAACTATGGCTACACCTTC.

This clonotype was seen more than once but under ten times. The chain joins TRBV6-5 to TRBJ2-7, with D possibly TRBD2 on 5 matching bases. CDR3 length equals 14 residues. The ends were cut back, 4 bases at V and 2 bases at J, with 12 bases in the middle. Germline CDR1 is MNHEY and CDR2 is SVGAGI. The CDR3 DNA is TGTGCCAGCAGTTTCAGCGGAGCTACCTACGAGCAGTACTTC. Translating gives CASSFSGATYEQYF.

Ten or more counts support this clonotype. The chain uses TRBV27 and TRBJ1-4; 12 bases are a match to TRBD1. Looked up from germline, CDR1 is MNHEY and CDR2 is SMNVEV (reference sequence). CDR3 length: 15 amino acids. The trim removed 5 bases at V and 10 bases at J, leaving 8 bases unmatched. The CDR3 nucleotides are TGTGCCAGCAGTCCCGGGACAGGGGGCTTTGGAAAACTGTTTTTT. Residues: CASSPGTGGFGKLFF.

The table lists this clonotype with a few counts. The V call is TRBV12-3 or TRBV12-4, the J call TRBJ2-7; possible D gene TRBD2, 5 bases. CDR3 size: 12 residues. V dropped 6 bases and J dropped 1 base, with 7 bases sitting between them. The DNA for the CDR3 is TGTGCCAGCAGGTCGGGGTCCTACGAGCAGTACTTC. As protein: CASRSGSYEQYF.

This rearrangement joins TRBV7-2 to TRBJ1-2; 8 bases agree with TRBD1. The germline V gene encodes CDR1 SGHTA and CDR2 FQGNSA. Germline trimming cut 2 bases from V and 3 bases from J; bases unmatched to any gene: 2. The CDR3 sequence is 14 residues long. CDR3 sequence: CASSLNRGDYGYTF. The CDR3 DNA is TGTGCCAGCAGCTTAAACAGGGGGGACTATGGCTACACCTTC.

This clonotype has just a few counts. The rearrangement joins TRBV24-1 to TRBJ2-5, with D possibly being TRBD1 or TRBD2 (5 bases each). Trimming cost V 4 bases and J 5 bases, with 13 bases left between them. The CDR3 has 14 residues. Per the germline V gene, CDR1 is KGHDR and CDR2 is SFDVKD. The CDR3 coding sequence is TGTGCCACCAGTGAGTTGGGACCGGTGGAGACCCAGTACTTC. Protein product: CATSELGPVETQYF.

This clonotype has just one count. This rearrangement joins TRBV20-1 to TRBJ1-1; D not certain. Germline V CDR1 and CDR2: DFQATT, SNEGSKA (reference sequence). The CDR3 covers 10 residues. Trimming shortened V by 1 base and J by 11 bases, and 8 bases separated the two germline ends. CDR3 in amino acids: CSARAIEAFF. As DNA, the CDR3 is TGCAGTGCTAGAGCTATCGAGGCTTTCTTT.

The chain is built from TRBV28 and TRBJ2-7; D possibly corresponds to TRBD2 (6 bases). This CDR3 has 13 residues. Germline CDR1 MDHEN, CDR2 SYDVKM. The germline V and J ends were trimmed by 8 bases and 4 bases, with 15 bases remaining between them. The CDR3 DNA sequence: TGTGCCAGCGCGGGGACTTTCCGATACGAGCAGTACGTC. Encoded protein: CASAGTFRYEQYV.

This clonotype was seen only a few times. The chain links TRBV20-1 to TRBJ2-5, with 10 bases identical to TRBD2. Trimming at V came to 3 bases and at J to 9 bases, leaving 10 bases not matched to a gene. This CDR3 has 14 amino acids. Germline CDR1 DFQATT, CDR2 SNEGSKA (reference sequence). The CDR3 loop reads CSASVTTSGEPQYF. The CDR3 DNA is TGCAGTGCTAGTGTTACTACTAGCGGGGAGCCCCAGTACTTC.